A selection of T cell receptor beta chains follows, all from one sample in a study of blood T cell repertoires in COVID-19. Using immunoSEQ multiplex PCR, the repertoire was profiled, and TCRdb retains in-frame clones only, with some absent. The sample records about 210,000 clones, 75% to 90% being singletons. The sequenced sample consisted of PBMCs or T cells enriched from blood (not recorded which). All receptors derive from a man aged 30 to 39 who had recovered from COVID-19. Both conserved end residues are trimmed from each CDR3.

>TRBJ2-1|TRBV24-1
ATASGRGHEQF
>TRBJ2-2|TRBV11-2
ASSLDKRSNTGELF
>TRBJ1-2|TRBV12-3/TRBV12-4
ASSSPRGGYT
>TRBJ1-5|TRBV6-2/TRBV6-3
ASSPRDFRRPPQH
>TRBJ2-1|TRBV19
ASGLNYNEQF
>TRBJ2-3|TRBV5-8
ASSFWSGGSLATRTDTQY
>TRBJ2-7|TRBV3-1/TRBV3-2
ASSQAGGPRNEQY
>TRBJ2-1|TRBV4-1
ASSQENNNEQF
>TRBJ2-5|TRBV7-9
ASSFSAGAVTQY
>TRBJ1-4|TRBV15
ATSRDDTGATNEKLF
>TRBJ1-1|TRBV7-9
ASSFAVNTEAF
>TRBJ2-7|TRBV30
AWRTDRTSGNH
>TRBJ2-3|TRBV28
ASSLSGKGTDTQY
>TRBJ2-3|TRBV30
AWTSGQGTDTQY
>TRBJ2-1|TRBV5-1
ASSLARHFSNEQF
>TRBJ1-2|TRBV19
ASSIPRQGNYGYT
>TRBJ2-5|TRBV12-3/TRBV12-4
ASGAATGTTQY
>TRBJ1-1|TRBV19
ASSIGYLMNTEAF
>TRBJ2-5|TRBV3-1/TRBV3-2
ASSQDISGETQY
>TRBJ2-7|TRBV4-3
ASSQDRVTYEQY
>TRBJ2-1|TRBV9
ASSMGQGQYNEQF
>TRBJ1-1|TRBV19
ASSITGGTEAF
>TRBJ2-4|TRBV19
ASSIVRTTWENIQY
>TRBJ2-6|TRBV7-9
ASSRPGQGVSGANVLT
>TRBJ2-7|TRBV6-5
ASSYSARSAEQY
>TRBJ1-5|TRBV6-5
ASSLRTNQPQH
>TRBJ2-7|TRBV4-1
ASSEIAGTRYEQY
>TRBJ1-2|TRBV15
ATSRDREGGSGYT
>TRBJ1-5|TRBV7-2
ASSLDRGRGQPQH
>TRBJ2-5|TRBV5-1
ASSEGETQY
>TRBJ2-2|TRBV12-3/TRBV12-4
ASTPSRVGELF
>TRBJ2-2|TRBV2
ASNRRWDTGELF
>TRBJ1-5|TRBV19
ASSLDRVQPQH
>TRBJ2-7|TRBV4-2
ASSQDPGSPEQY
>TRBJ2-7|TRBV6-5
ASWDTSSYEQY
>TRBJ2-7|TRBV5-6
ASSAGTLQYEQY
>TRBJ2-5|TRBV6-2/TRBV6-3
ASSYWGQGGETQY
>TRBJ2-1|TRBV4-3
ASSPSARAGADNEQF
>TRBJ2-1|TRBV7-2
ASSLGPGSPYNEQF